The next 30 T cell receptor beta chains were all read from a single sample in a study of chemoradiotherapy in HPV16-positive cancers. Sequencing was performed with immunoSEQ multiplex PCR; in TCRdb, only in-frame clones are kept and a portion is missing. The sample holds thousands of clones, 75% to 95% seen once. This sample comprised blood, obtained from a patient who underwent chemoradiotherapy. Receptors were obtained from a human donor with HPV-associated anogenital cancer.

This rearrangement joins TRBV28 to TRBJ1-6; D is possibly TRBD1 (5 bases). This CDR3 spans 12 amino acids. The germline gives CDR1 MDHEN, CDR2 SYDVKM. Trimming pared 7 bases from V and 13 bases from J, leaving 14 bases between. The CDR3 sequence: CASTLLQGPLHF. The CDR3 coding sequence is TGTGCCAGCACCCTCCTGCAGGGTCCCCTCCACTTT.

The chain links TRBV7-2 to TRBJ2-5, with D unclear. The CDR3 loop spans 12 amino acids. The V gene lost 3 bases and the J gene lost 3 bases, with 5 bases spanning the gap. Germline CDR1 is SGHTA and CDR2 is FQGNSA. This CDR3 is CASSLMEETQYF. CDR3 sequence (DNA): TGTGCCAGCAGCTTGATGGAAGAGACCCAGTACTTC.

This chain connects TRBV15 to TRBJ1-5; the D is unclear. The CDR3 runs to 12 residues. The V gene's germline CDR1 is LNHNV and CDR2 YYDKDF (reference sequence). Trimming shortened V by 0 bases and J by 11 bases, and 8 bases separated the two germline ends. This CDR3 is CATSRDEGAQHF. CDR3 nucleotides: TGTGCCACCAGCAGAGATGAGGGTGCCCAGCATTTT.

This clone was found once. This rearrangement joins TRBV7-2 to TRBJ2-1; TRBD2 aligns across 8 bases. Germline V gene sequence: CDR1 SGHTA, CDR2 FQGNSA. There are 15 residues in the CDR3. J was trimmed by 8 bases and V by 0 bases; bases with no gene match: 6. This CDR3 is CASSLAAGEGYEQFF. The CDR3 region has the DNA TGTGCCAGCAGCTTAGCAGCGGGAGAGGGGTATGAGCAGTTCTTC.

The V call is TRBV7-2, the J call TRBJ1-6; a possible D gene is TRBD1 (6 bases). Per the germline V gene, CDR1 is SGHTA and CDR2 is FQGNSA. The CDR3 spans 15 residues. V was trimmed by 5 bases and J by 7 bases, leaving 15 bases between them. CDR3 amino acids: CASSQRAGTNSPLHF. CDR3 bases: TGTGCCAGCAGCCAAAGGGCAGGGACAAATTCACCCCTCCACTTT.

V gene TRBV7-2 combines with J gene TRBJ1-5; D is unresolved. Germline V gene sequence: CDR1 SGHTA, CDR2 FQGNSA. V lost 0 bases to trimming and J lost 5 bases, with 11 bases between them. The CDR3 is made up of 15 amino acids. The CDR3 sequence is CASSLAQGYHQPQHF. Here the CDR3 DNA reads TGTGCCAGCAGCTTAGCGCAAGGGTATCATCAGCCCCAGCATTTT.

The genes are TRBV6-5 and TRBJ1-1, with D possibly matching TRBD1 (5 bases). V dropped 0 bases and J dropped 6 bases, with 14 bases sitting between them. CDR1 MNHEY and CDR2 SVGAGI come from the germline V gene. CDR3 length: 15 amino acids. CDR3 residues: CASSYSSGSNSEAFF. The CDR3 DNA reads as TGTGCCAGCAGTTACTCGTCAGGGAGTAACTCTGAAGCTTTCTTT.

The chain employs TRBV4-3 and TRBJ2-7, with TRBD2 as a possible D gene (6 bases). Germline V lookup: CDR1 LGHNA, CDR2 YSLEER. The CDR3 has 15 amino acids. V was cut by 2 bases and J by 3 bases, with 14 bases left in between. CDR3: CASSQYPQGGYEQYF. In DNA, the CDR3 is TGCGCCAGCAGCCAATACCCCCAGGGAGGCTACGAGCAGTACTTC.

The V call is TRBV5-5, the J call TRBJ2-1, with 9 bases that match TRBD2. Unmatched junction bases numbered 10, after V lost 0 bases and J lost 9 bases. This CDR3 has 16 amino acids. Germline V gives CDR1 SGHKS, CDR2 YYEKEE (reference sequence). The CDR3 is CASSLVGGRAGSEQFF. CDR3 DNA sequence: TGTGCCAGCAGCTTGGTGGGCGGGAGGGCCGGTAGTGAGCAGTTCTTC.

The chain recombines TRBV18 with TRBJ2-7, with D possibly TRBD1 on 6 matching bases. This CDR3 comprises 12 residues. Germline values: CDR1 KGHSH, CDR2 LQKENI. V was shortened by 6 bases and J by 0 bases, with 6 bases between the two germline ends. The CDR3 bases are TGTGCCAGCTCGGACAGCTCCTACGAGCAGTACTTC. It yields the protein CASSDSSYEQYF.

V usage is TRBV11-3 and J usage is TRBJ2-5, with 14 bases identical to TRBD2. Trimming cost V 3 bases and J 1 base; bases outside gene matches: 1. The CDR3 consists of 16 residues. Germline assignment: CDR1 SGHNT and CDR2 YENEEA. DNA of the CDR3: TGTGCCAGCAGCTTGGGGACTAGCGGGAGCCAAGAGACCCAGTACTTC. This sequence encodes CASSLGTSGSQETQYF.

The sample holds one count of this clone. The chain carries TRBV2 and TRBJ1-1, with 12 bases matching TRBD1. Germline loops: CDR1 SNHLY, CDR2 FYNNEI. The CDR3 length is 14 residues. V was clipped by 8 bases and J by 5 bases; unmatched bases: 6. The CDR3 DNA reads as TGTGCCAGCGGGCGGGACAGGGGGCGTACTGAAGCTTTCTTT. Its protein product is CASGRDRGRTEAFF.

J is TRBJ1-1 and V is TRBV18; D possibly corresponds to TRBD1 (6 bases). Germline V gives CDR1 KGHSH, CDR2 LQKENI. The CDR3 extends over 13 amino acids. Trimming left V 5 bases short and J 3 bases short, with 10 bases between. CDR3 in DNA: TGTGCCAGCTCAGTAAACAGGGACACTGAAGCTTTCTTT. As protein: CASSVNRDTEAFF. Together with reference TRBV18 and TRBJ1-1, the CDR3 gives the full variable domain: NAGVMQNPRHLVRRRGQEARLRCSPMKGHSHVYWYRQLPEEGLKFMVYLQKENIIDESGMPKERFSAEFPKEGPSILRIQQVVRGDSAAYFCASSVNRDTEAFFGQGTRLTVV.

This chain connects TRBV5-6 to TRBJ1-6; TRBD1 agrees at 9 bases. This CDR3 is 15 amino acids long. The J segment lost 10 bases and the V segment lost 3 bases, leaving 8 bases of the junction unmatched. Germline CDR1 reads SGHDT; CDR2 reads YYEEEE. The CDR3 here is CASSSVDRGGSPLHF. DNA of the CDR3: TGTGCCAGCAGCTCAGTGGACAGGGGAGGCTCACCCCTCCACTTT. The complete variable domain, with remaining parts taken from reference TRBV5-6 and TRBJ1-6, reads DAGVTQSPTHLIKTRGQQVTLRCSPKSGHDTVSWYQQALGQGPQFIFQYYEEEERQRGNFPDRFSGHQFPNYSSELNVNALLLGDSALYLCASSSVDRGGSPLHFGNGTRLTVT.

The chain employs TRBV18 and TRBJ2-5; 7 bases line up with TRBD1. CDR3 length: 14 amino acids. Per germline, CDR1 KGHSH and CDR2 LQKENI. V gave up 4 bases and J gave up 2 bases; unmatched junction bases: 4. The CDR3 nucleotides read TGTGCCAGCTCACACAGGGGTTTTCAAGAGACCCAGTACTTC. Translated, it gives CASSHRGFQETQYF.

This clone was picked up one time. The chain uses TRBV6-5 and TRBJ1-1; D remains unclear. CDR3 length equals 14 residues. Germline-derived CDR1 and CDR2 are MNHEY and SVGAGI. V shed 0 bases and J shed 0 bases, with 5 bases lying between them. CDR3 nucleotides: TGTGCCAGCAGTTACTCAAGGGTGAACACTGAAGCTTTCTTT. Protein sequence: CASSYSRVNTEAFF.

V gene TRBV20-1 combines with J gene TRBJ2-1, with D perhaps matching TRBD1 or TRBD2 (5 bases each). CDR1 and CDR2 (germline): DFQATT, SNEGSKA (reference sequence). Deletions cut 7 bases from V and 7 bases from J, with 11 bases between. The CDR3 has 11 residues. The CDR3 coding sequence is TGCAGTGGGGTATGGGGGAATGAGCAGTTCTTC. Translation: CSGVWGNEQFF.

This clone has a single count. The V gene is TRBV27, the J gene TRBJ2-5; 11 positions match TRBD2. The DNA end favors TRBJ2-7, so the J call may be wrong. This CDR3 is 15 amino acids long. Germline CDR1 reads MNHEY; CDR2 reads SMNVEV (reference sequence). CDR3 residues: CASSLPTSGEGEQYF. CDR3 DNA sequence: TGTGCCAGCAGTTTACCGACTAGCGGGGAAGGCGAGCAGTACTTC.

The chain's CDR3 is CASSRLQETQYF. The CDR3 bases are TGTGCCAGCAGCCGCCTCCAAGAGACCCAGTACTTC. The chain joins TRBV14 to TRBJ2-5; D remains unclear. CDR1 is SGHDN, CDR2 FVKESK, per germline. Trimming pared 4 bases from V and 1 base from J, leaving 4 bases between. The CDR3 totals 12 residues.

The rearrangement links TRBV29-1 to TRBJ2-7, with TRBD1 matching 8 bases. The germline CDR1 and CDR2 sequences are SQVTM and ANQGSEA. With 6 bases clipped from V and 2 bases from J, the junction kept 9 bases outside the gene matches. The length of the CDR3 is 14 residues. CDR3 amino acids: CSVAGQGIAYEQYF. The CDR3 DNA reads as TGCAGCGTAGCAGGACAGGGAATCGCCTACGAGCAGTACTTC.

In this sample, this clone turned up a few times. The CDR3: CSALVSEQYF. The CDR3 DNA sequence: TGCAGTGCTTTAGTATCTGAGCAGTACTTC. V and J are TRBV20-1 and TRBJ2-7; D gene uncertain. The germline gives CDR1 DFQATT, CDR2 SNEGSKA (reference sequence). This CDR3 region has 10 residues. Trimming took 5 bases from V and 7 from J, leaving 9 bases between them.

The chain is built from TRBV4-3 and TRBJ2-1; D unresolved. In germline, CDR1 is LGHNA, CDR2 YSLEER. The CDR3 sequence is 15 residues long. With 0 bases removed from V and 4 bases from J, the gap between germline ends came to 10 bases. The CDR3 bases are TGCGCCAGCAGCCAAGACGTAGGCTATTACAATGAGCAGTTCTTC. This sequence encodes CASSQDVGYYNEQFF.

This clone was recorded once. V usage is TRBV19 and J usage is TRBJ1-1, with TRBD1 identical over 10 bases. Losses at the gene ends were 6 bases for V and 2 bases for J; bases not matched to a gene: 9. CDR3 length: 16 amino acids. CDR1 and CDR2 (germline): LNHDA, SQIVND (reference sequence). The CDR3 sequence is CASSLPGQGLNTEAFF. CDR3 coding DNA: TGTGCCAGTAGCCTACCGGGACAGGGGCTTAACACTGAAGCTTTCTTT.

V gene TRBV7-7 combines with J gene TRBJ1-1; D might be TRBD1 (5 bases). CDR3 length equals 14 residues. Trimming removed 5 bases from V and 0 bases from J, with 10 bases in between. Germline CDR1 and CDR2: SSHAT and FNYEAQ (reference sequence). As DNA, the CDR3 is TGTGCCAGCAGCCCCGGGACGGTGAACACTGAAGCTTTCTTT. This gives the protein CASSPGTVNTEAFF.

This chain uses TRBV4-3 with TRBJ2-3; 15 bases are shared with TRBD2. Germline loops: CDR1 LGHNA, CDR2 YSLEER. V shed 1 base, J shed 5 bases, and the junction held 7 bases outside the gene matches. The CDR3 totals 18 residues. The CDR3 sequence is CASSQAPGGLAGGDTQYF. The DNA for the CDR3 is TGCGCCAGCAGCCAAGCCCCCGGGGGACTAGCGGGGGGAGATACGCAGTATTTT.

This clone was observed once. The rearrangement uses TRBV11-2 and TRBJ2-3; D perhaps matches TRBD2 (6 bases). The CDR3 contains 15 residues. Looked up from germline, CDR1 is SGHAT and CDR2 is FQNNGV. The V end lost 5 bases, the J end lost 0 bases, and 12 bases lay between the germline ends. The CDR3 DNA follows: TGTGCCAGCAGCCCCTTAGCGGTTAGCACAGATACGCAGTATTTT. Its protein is CASSPLAVSTDTQYF.

The CDR3 coding sequence is TGTGCCAGCAGTGACAGCCCAAATAATTCACCCCTCCACTTT. It yields the protein CASSDSPNNSPLHF. The rearrangement uses TRBV25-1 and TRBJ1-6; no clear D. CDR3 length: 14 residues. Germline V gene data show CDR1 as MGHDK and CDR2 as SYGVNS. V was shortened by 3 bases and J by 5 bases, with 8 bases between the two germline ends. Filled out from reference TRBV25-1 and TRBJ1-6, the complete variable domain reads EADIYQTPRYLVIGTGKKITLECSQTMGHDKMYWYQQDPGMELHLIHYSYGVNSTEKGDLSSESTVSRIRTEHFPLTLESARPSHTSQYLCASSDSPNNSPLHFGNGTRLTVT.

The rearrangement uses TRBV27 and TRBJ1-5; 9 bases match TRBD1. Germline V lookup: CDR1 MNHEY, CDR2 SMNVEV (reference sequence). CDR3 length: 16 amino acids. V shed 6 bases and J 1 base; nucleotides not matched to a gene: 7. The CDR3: CASSSRQGVSNQPQHF. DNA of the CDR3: TGTGCCAGCAGCTCCCGACAGGGGGTGAGCAATCAGCCCCAGCATTTT.

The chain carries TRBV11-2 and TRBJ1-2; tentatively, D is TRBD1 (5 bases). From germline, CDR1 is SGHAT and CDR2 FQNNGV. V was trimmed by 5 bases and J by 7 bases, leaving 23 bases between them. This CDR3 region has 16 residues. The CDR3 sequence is CASSPSILGGRGGYTF. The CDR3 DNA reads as TGTGCCAGCAGCCCCTCTATTTTGGGGGGAAGGGGTGGCTACACCTTC.

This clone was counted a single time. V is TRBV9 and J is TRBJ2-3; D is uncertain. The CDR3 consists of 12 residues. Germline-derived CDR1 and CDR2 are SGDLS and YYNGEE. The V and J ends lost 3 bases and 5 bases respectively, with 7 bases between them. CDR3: CASSGDEDTQYF. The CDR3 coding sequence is TGTGCCAGCAGCGGAGACGAAGATACGCAGTATTTT. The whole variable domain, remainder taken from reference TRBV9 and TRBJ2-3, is DSGVTQTPKHLITATGQRVTLRCSPRSGDLSVYWYQQSLDQGLQFLIQYYNGEERAKGNILERFSAQQFPDLHSELNLSSLELGDSALYFCASSGDEDTQYFGPGTRLTVL.